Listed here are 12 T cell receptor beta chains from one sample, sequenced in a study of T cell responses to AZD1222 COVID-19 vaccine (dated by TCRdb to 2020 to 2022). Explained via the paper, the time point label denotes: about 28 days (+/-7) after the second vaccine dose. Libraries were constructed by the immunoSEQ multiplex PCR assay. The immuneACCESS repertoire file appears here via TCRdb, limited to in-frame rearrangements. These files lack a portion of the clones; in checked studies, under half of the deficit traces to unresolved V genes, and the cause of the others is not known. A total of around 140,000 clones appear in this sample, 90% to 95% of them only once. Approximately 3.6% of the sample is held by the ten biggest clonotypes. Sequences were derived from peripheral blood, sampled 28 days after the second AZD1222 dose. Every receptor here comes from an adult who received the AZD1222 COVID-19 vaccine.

CDR3 nucleotides: TGTGCCAGCAGTTGGGCAATGGAGACCCAGTACTTC. Protein sequence: CASSWAMETQYF. The V gene is TRBV6-2 or TRBV6-3, the J gene TRBJ2-5, with unresolved D. V was clipped by 4 bases and J by 5 bases, with 8 bases between them. Germline assignment: CDR1 MNHEY and CDR2 SVGEGT. This CDR3 has 12 amino acids.

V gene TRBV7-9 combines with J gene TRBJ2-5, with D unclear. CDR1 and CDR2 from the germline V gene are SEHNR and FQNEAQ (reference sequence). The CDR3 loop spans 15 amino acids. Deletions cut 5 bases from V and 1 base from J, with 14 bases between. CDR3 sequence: CASSRIASPQETQYF. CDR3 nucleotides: TGTGCCAGCAGCCGTATCGCCTCCCCCCAAGAGACCCAGTACTTC.

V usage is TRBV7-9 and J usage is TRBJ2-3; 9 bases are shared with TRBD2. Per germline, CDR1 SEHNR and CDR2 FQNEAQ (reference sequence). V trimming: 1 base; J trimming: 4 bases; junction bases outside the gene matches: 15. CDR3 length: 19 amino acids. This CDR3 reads CASSLVAGGPLLSPDTQYF. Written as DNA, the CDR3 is TGTGCCAGCAGCTTAGTGGCGGGAGGGCCTCTGTTAAGCCCAGATACGCAGTATTTT.

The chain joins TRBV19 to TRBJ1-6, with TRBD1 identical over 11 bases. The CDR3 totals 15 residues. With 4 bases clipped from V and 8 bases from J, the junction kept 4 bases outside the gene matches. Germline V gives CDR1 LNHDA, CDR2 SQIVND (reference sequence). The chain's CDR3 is CASSTDRGQDSPLHF. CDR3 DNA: TGTGCCAGTAGTACGGACAGGGGGCAGGATTCACCCCTCCACTTT.

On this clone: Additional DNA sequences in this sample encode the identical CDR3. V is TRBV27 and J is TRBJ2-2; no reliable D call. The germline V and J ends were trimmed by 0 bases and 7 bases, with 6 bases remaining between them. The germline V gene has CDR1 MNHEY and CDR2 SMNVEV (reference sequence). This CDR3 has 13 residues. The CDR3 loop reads CASSLSGSGELFF. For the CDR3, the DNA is TGTGCCAGCAGTTTATCCGGAAGCGGGGAGCTGTTTTTT.

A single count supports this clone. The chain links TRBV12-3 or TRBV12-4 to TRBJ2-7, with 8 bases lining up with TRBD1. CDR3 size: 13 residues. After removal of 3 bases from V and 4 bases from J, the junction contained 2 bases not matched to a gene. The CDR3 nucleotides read TGTGCCAGCAGTTTTAACAGGGGGTACGAGCAGTACTTC. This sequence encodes CASSFNRGYEQYF.

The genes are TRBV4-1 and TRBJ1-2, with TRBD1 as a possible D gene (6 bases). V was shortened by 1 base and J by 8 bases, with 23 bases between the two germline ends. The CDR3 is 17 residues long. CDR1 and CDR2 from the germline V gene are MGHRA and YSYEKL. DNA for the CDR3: TGCGCCAGCAGCCAAGTGAGCTCTACGAGGGGGAGGGTGGGCTACACCTTC. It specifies CASSQVSSTRGRVGYTF.

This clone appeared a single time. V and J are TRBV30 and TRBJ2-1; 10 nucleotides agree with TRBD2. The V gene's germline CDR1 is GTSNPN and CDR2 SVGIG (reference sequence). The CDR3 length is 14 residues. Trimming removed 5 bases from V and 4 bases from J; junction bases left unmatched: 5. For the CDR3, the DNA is TGTGCCTGGGTCACTAGCGGGACTTACAATGAGCAGTTCTTC. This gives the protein CAWVTSGTYNEQFF.

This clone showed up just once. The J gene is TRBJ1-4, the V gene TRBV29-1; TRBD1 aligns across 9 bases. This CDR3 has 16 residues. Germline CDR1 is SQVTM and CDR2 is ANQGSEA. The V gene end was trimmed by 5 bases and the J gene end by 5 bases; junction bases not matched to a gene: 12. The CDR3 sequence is CSVSTWGGTGNEKLFF. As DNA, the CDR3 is TGCAGCGTTTCGACCTGGGGGGGGACAGGGAATGAAAAACTGTTTTTT. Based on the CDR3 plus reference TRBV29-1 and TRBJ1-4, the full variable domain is SAVISQKPSRDICQRGTSLTIQCQVDSQVTMMFWYRQQPGQSLTLIATANQGSEATYESGFVIDKFPISRPNLTFSTLTVSNMSPEDSSIYLCSVSTWGGTGNEKLFFGSGTQLSVL.

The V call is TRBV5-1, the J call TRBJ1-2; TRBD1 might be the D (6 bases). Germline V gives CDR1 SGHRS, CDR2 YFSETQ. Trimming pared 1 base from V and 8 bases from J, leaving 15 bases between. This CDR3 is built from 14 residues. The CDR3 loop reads CASSLKGGPSGYTF. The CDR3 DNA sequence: TGCGCCAGCAGCTTGAAGGGGGGCCCAAGCGGCTACACCTTC.

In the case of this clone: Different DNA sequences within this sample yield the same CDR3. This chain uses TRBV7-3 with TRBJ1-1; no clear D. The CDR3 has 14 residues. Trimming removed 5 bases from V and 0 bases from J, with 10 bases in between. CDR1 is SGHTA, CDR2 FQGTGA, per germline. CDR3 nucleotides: TGTGCCAGCAGCAGGCAGACCATGAACACTGAAGCTTTCTTT. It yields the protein CASSRQTMNTEAFF.

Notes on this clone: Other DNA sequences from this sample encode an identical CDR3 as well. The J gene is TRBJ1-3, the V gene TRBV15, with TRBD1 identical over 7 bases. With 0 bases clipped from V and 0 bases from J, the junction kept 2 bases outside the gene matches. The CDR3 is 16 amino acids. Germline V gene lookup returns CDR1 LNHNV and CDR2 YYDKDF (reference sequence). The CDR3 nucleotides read TGTGCCACCAGCAGAGACAGGGGGAGCTCTGGAAACACCATATATTTT. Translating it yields CATSRDRGSSGNTIYF.